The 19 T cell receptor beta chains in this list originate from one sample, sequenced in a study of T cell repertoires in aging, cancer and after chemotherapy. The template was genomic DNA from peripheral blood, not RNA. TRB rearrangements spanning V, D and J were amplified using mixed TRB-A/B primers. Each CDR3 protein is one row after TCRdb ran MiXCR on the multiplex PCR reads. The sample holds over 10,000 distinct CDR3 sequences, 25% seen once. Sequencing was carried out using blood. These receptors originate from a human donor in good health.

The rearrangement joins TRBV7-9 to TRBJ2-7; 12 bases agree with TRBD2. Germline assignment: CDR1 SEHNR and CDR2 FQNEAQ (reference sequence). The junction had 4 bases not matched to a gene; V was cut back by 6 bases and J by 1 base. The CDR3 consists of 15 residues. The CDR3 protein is CASRRLAGVSYEQYF. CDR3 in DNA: TGTGCCAGCAGACGACTAGCGGGGGTATCCTACGAGCAGTACTTC.

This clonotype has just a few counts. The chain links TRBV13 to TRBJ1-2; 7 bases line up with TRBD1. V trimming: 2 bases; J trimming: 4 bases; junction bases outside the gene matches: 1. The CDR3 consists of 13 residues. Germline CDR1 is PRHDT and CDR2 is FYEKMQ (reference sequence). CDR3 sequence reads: CASSLNRGYGYTF. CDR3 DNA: TGTGCCAGCAGCTTAAACAGGGGCTATGGCTACACCTTC.

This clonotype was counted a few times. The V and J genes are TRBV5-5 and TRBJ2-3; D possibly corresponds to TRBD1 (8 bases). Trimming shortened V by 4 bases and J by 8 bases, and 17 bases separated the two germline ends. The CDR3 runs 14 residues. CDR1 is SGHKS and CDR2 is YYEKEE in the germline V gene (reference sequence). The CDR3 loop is CASSPGQGGGTQYF. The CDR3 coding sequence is TGTGCCAGCAGCCCCGGACAGGGAGGGGGTACGCAGTATTTT.

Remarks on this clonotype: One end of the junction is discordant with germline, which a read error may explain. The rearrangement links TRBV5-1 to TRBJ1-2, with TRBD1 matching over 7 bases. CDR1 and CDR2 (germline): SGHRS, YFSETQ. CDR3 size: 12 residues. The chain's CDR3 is CASSGRGRGYTF. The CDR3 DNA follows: TGTGCCAGCAGCGGAAGGGGGCGGGGCTACACCTTC.

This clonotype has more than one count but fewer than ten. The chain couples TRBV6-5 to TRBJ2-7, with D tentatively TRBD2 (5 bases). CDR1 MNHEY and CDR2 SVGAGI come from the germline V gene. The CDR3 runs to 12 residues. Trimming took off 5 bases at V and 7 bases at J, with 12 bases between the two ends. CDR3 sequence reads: CASSEWAGEQYF. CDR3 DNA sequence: TGTGCCAGCAGTGAATGGGCGGGTGAGCAGTACTTC.

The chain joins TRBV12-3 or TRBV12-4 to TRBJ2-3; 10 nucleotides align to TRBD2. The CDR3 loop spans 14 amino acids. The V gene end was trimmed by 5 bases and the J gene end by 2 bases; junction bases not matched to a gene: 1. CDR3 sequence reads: CASSGTSDTDTQYF. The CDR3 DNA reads TGTGCCAGCAGTGGGACTAGCGACACAGATACGCAGTATTTT.

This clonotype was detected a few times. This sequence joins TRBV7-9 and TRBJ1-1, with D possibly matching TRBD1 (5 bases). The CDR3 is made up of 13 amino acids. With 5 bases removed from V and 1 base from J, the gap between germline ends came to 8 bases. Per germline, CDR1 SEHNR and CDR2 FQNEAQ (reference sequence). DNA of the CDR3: TGTGCCAGCAGCCGACAGAGGAACACTGAAGCTTTCTTT. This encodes CASSRQRNTEAFF.

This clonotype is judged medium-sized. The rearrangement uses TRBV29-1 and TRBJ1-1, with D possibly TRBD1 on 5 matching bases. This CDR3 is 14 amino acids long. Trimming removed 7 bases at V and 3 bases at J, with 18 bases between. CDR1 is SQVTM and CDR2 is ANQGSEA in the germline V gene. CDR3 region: CSAPVQGPDTEAFF. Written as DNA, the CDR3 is TGCAGCGCTCCCGTTCAGGGACCGGACACTGAAGCTTTCTTT.

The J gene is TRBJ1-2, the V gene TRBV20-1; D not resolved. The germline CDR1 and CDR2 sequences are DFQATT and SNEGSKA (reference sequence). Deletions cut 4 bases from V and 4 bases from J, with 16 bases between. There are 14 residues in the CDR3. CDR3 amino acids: CSANTPTSVYGYTF. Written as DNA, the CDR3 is TGCAGTGCTAACACACCTACTTCGGTCTATGGCTACACCTTC.

The CDR3 DNA is TGTGCCAGCAGCTTAGGGCCTAGGGGGGGCACCTTC. Translating it yields CASSLGPRGGTF. The rearrangement joins TRBV7-2 to TRBJ1-2, with a tentative D call TRBD1 (6 bases). The CDR3 runs to 12 residues. From germline, CDR1 is SGHTA and CDR2 FQGNSA. Trimming cost V 1 base and J 13 bases, with 13 bases left between them.

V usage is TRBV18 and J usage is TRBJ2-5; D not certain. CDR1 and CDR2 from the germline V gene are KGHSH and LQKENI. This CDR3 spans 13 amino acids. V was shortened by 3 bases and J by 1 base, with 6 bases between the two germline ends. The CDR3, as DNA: TGTGCCAGCTCACCTAAATCCCAAGAGACCCAGTACTTC. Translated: CASSPKSQETQYF.

The CDR3, as DNA: TGTGCCAGTAGACCCAGGGGTCGCTATGGCTACACCTTC. Translation: CASRPRGRYGYTF. The chain has TRBV19 and TRBJ1-2, with D maybe TRBD1 (6 bases). The CDR3 is made up of 13 amino acids. V was cut by 6 bases and J by 4 bases, with 12 bases left in between. Per the germline V gene, CDR1 is LNHDA and CDR2 is SQIVND (reference sequence).

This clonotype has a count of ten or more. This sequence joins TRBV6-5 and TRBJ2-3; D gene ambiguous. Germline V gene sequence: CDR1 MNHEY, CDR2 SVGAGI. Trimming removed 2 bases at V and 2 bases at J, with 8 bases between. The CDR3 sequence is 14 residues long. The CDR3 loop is CASSYGPNTDTQYF. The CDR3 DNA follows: TGTGCCAGCAGTTACGGACCCAACACAGATACGCAGTATTTT.

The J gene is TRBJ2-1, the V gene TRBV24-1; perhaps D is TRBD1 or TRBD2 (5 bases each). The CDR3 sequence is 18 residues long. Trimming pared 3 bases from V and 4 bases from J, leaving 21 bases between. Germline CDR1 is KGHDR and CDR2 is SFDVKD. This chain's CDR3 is CATSDAEPRDGEYNEQFF. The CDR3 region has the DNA TGTGCCACCAGTGATGCAGAACCCCGGGACGGGGAATACAATGAGCAGTTCTTC.

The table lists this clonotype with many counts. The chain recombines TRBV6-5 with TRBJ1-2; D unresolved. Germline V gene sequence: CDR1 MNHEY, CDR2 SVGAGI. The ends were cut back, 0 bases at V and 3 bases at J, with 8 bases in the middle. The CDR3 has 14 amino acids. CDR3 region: CASSYSGPHYGYTF. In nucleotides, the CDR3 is TGTGCCAGCAGTTACTCAGGGCCGCACTATGGCTACACCTTC.

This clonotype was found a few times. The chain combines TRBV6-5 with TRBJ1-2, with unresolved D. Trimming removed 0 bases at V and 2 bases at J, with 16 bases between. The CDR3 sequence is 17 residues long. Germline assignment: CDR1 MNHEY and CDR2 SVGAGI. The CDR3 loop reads CASSYSDWGPTNYGYTF. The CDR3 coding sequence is TGTGCCAGCAGTTACTCCGATTGGGGTCCCACAAACTATGGCTACACCTTC.

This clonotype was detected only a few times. The CDR3 DNA sequence: TGTGCCAGCAGCTTCAGGGACACCAACTATGGCTACACCTTC. Amino acid sequence: CASSFRDTNYGYTF. The chain carries TRBV11-2 and TRBJ1-2; TRBD1 might be the D (6 bases). CDR3 length equals 14 residues. V shed 3 bases and J shed 2 bases, with 10 bases lying between them. The germline gives CDR1 SGHAT, CDR2 FQNNGV.

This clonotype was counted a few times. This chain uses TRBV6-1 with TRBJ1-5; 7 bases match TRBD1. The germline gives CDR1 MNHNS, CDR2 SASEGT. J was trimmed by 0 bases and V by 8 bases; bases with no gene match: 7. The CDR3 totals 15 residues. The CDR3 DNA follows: TGTGCCAGCCGTCGGGGACAGTATAGCAATCAGCCCCAGCATTTT. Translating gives CASRRGQYSNQPQHF.

The CDR3 spells CASKGTVNTGELFF. CDR3 coding DNA: TGTGCCAGCAAGGGGACAGTGAACACCGGGGAGCTGTTTTTT. This rearrangement joins TRBV6-1 to TRBJ2-2; 7 nucleotides match TRBD1. In germline, CDR1 is MNHNS, CDR2 SASEGT. The trim removed 7 bases at V and 1 base at J, leaving 3 bases unmatched. The CDR3 extends over 14 amino acids.